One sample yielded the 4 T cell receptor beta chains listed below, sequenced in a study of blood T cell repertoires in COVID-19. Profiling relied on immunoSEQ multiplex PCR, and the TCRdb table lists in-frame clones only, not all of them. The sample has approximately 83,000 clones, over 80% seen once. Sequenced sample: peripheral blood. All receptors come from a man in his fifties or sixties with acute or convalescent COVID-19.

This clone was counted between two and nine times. Here the CDR3 reads CASSIASNQPQHF. For the CDR3, the DNA is TGTGCCAGTAGTATAGCAAGCAATCAGCCCCAGCATTTT. This rearrangement joins TRBV19 to TRBJ1-5; D is unresolved. CDR1 is LNHDA and CDR2 is SQIVND in the germline V gene (reference sequence). Trimming took 1 base from V and 1 from J, leaving 2 bases between them. The CDR3 totals 13 residues.

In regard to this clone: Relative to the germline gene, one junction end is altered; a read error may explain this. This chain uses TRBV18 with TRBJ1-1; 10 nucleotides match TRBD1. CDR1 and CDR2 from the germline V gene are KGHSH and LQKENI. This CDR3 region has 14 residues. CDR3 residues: CASSPGQGNAEAFF. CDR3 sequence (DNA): TGTGCCAGCTCACCGGGACAGGGGAACGCTGAAGCTTTCTTT.

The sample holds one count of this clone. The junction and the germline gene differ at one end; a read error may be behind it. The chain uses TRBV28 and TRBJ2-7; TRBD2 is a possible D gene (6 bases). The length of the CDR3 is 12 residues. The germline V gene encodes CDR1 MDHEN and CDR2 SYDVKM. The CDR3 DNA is TGTGCCAGCAGTTTAGGGTGGGGCAGGGAGGACTTC. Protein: CASSLGWGREDF.

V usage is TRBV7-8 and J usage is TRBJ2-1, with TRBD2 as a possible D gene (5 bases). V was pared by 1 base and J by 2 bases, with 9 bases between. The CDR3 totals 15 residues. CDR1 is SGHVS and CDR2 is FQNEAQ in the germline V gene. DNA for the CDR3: TGTGCCAGCAGCTTAGTGAGAGGGACCTACAATGAGCAGTTCTTC. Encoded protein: CASSLVRGTYNEQFF.